Listed here are 26 T cell receptor beta chains from one sample, sequenced in a study of glioma-infiltrating T cells. The iRepertoire nested amplicon-rescue multiplex PCR amplified TCR alpha and beta CDR3s from RNA. TCRdb reprocessed the multiplex PCR reads via MiXCR and lists one record per CDR3 protein. Of around 350,000 distinct CDR3 sequences listed, 41% are singletons. Source material: glioma tissue, nonneoplastic brain tissue, or PBMCs (not recorded which). These receptors all stem from a human donor with low-grade glioma or glioblastoma, undergoing nonglioma brain surgery, or in good health (not recorded which).

As concerns this clonotype: A much larger clone differs by one base, so this may be a read error. The CDR3: CASRGSNQPQHF. In DNA, the CDR3 is TGTGCCAGCAGGGGTAGCAATCAGCCCCAGCATTTT. V usage is TRBV12-3 or TRBV12-4 and J usage is TRBJ1-5; no firm D call. The CDR3 contains 12 residues. V lost 6 bases to trimming and J lost 0 bases, with 3 bases between them.

This clonotype was counted once. The rearrangement joins TRBV9 to TRBJ2-3; D not resolved. V lost 1 base, J lost 2 bases, and 8 bases lay in between. Germline CDR1 SGDLS, CDR2 YYNGEE. The CDR3 has 14 amino acids. The CDR3 nucleotides are TGTGCCAGCAGCGTATTCGAACTCACAGATACGCAGTATTTT. As protein: CASSVFELTDTQYF.

A remark on this clonotype: Germline is not matched at one junction end, which may reflect a read error. The V gene is TRBV4-3, the J gene TRBJ1-2, with 8 bases identical to TRBD1. This CDR3 is 17 amino acids long. CDR1 LGHNA and CDR2 YSLEER come from the germline V gene. CDR3 sequence (DNA): TGCGCCAGCAGCCAAGGGCGGACAGGGCCGCGGGTTTATGTCTACACCTTC. It codes for CASSQGRTGPRVYVYTF.

The table lists this clonotype with a few counts. The chain employs TRBV5-1 and TRBJ1-3; unclear D gene. This CDR3 has 13 residues. The V end was cut by 6 bases, the J end by 3 bases, with 10 bases between. CDR1 is SGHRS and CDR2 is YFSETQ in the germline V gene. The CDR3 here is CASTWSHGNTIYF. In DNA form, the CDR3 reads TGCGCCAGCACGTGGTCTCATGGAAACACCATATATTTT.

In this sample, this clonotype turned up many times. The chain links TRBV6-6 to TRBJ2-7, with D maybe TRBD2 (5 bases). This CDR3 is built from 14 residues. Per the germline V gene, CDR1 is MNHNY and CDR2 is SVGAGI (reference sequence). V lost 2 bases, J lost 2 bases, and 10 bases lay in between. The DNA of the CDR3 is TGTGCCAGCAGTTACCTAGGGAGTCCCTACGAGCAGTACTTC. It codes for CASSYLGSPYEQYF.

The chain employs TRBV7-2 and TRBJ2-7; 7 nucleotides agree with TRBD1. The V gene end was trimmed by 4 bases and the J gene end by 6 bases; junction bases not matched to a gene: 9. The germline CDR1 and CDR2 sequences are SGHTA and FQGNSA. CDR3 size: 14 residues. The CDR3 DNA is TGTGCCAGCAGCTCTACAGGGGTGCTATTCGAGCAGTACTTC. Its protein product is CASSSTGVLFEQYF. Together with reference TRBV7-2 and TRBJ2-7, the CDR3 gives the full variable domain: GAGVSQSPSNKVTEKGKDVELRCDPISGHTALYWYRQSLGQGLEFLIYFQGNSAPDKSGLPSDRFSAERTGGSVSTLTIQRTQQEDSAVYLCASSSTGVLFEQYFGPGTRLTVT.

This chain uses TRBV7-9 with TRBJ2-1, with D tentatively TRBD1 (7 bases). CDR1 is SEHNR and CDR2 is FQNEAQ in the germline V gene (reference sequence). The CDR3 runs to 17 residues. With 3 bases removed from V and 5 bases from J, the gap between germline ends came to 20 bases. The CDR3: CASSFRRGPAWNNEQFF. CDR3 nucleotides: TGTGCCAGCAGCTTCCGGAGGGGGCCAGCTTGGAACAATGAGCAGTTCTTC.

The sample holds a few counts of this clonotype. It may be a read error: a sequence one base away is much more abundant. The chain is built from TRBV20-1 and TRBJ2-3; TRBD2 is a possible D gene (5 bases). The CDR3 spans 14 residues. CDR1 DFQATT and CDR2 SNEGSKA come from the germline V gene (reference sequence). The CDR3 nucleotides read TGCAATGCTAGAGTTTGGAGGAGCACAGATACGCAGTATTTT. This codes for CNARVWRSTDTQYF.

This clonotype was seen many times. V usage is TRBV28 and J usage is TRBJ1-1, with a possible D match to TRBD1 (5 bases). CDR3 length: 13 residues. Germline CDR1 MDHEN, CDR2 SYDVKM. Trimming left V 3 bases short and J 6 bases short, with 11 bases between. The CDR3, as DNA: TGTGCCAGCAGTTTGGGGCCATTGGCTGAAGCTTTCTTT. Translated: CASSLGPLAEAFF. The full variable domain, with the rest looked up from reference TRBV28 and TRBJ1-1, is DVKVTQSSRYLVKRTGEKVFLECVQDMDHENMFWYRQDPGLGLRLIYFSYDVKMKEKGDIPEGYSVSREKKERFSLILESASTNQTSMYLCASSLGPLAEAFFGQGTRLTVV.

Concerning this clonotype: A read error is possible here, since a much larger clone lies one base away. V and J are TRBV4-2 and TRBJ2-1, with D possibly being TRBD2 (5 bases). The CDR3 covers 16 residues. Germline CDR1 LGHNA, CDR2 YNFKEQ. This CDR3 reads CASSQGLALDYNGQFF. The CDR3 DNA reads as TGTGCCAGCAGCCAAGGCCTAGCTCTAGATTACAATGGGCAGTTCTTC.

This clonotype was seen ten or more times. The chain carries TRBV28 and TRBJ2-7, with D perhaps matching TRBD1 (5 bases). Germline CDR1 MDHEN, CDR2 SYDVKM. The CDR3 is 12 residues long. Trimming took 6 bases from V and 2 from J, leaving 8 bases between them. CDR3 in amino acids: CASRDNAYEQYF. For the CDR3, the DNA is TGTGCCAGCAGGGACAACGCCTACGAGCAGTACTTC.

J is TRBJ2-3 and V is TRBV6-6; TRBD1 aligns across 10 bases. The germline gives CDR1 MNHNY, CDR2 SVGAGI (reference sequence). CDR3 length: 14 residues. Trimming at V came to 10 bases and at J to 5 bases, leaving 9 bases not matched to a gene. The CDR3 reads CAIPRQGAIDTQYF. The CDR3 coding sequence is TGTGCCATCCCCCGACAGGGGGCTATAGATACGCAGTATTTT.

This clonotype was seen a few times. This chain connects TRBV15 to TRBJ2-1; 8 nucleotides agree with TRBD2. J gave up 2 bases and V 3 bases, and 9 bases lay outside the gene matches. The V gene's germline CDR1 is LNHNV and CDR2 YYDKDF (reference sequence). The length of the CDR3 is 17 residues. The CDR3 protein is CATSSDIAGRPYNEQFF. The CDR3 nucleotides are TGTGCCACCAGCAGCGATATAGCGGGAAGGCCCTACAATGAGCAGTTCTTC.

The count of this clonotype is one. One end of the junction fails to match germline, which may point to a read error. The rearrangement joins TRBV2 to TRBJ1-5; TRBD1 matches at 10 bases. Germline V gene lookup returns CDR1 SNHLY and CDR2 FYNNEI. The CDR3 is 15 residues long. The CDR3 DNA sequence: TGTGCCAGAAGTGAAGGGGACAGGGGAATTCAGCCCCAGCATTTT. Protein product: CARSEGDRGIQPQHF.

This clonotype was recorded many times. The genes are TRBV20-1 and TRBJ1-1; 9 bases agree with TRBD1. V dropped 2 bases and J dropped 3; count of bases not matched to a gene: 4. The CDR3 is 14 amino acids. The germline gives CDR1 DFQATT, CDR2 SNEGSKA (reference sequence). CDR3 nucleotides: TGCAGTGCTAGACGGACAGGGGAAGACACTGAAGCTTTCTTT. Translating gives CSARRTGEDTEAFF.

Concerning this clonotype itself: Relative to the germline gene, one junction end is altered; a read error may explain this. V and J are TRBV27 and TRBJ2-4, with 11 bases that match TRBD1. The CDR3 consists of 16 residues. Germline values: CDR1 MNHEY, CDR2 SMNVEV (reference sequence). The CDR3 nucleotides read TGTGCCAGCAGTTTCGGGACAGGGGGTATCAAAAGCATTCAGTACTTC. Translated, it gives CASSFGTGGIKSIQYF.

The chain is built from TRBV20-1 and TRBJ2-1, with 14 bases aligning to TRBD2. Germline V gene data show CDR1 as DFQATT and CDR2 as SNEGSKA (reference sequence). The CDR3 totals 15 residues. With 5 bases clipped from V and 4 bases from J, the junction kept 4 bases outside the gene matches. The CDR3 nucleotides are TGCAGTGCTCGACTAGCGGGAGGGCCTTACAATGAGCAGTTCTTC. The encoded protein is CSARLAGGPYNEQFF.

V is TRBV28 and J is TRBJ2-4; perhaps TRBD2 as D (6 bases). Trimming left V 6 bases short and J 6 bases short, with 18 bases between. Germline V gene sequence: CDR1 MDHEN, CDR2 SYDVKM. The CDR3 has 15 amino acids. CDR3 DNA sequence: TGTGCCAGCAGGGAACTCGGGACTCTGGGAAACATTCAGTACTTC. Amino acids: CASRELGTLGNIQYF.

A note on this clonotype: Here the CDR3 omits its conserved ending phenylalanine or tryptophan, so a read error is the likely source. V and J are TRBV27 and TRBJ1-5, with D maybe TRBD1 (5 bases). This CDR3 is built from 15 residues. Per germline, CDR1 MNHEY and CDR2 SMNVEV (reference sequence). V lost 3 bases and J lost 4, with 13 bases in between. DNA of the CDR3: TGTGCCAGCAGTTTGAGCCAGGGCGGGAATCAGCCCCAGCATTCT. It specifies CASSLSQGGNQPQHS.

The CDR3 reads CASRERLAGAPYEQYF. CDR3 sequence (DNA): TGTGCCAGCAGGGAACGACTAGCGGGAGCCCCCTACGAGCAGTACTTC. V usage is TRBV2 and J usage is TRBJ2-7; 12 bases agree with TRBD2. CDR3 length: 16 amino acids. The V segment lost 6 bases and the J segment 2 bases; nucleotides outside the gene matches: 8. Germline CDR1 reads SNHLY; CDR2 reads FYNNEI.

The sample holds a few counts of this clonotype. The CDR3 here is CAIRQTNSPLHF. In nucleotides, the CDR3 is TGTGCCATCCGACAGACTAATTCACCCCTCCACTTT. The chain uses TRBV10-3 and TRBJ1-6; D perhaps matches TRBD1 (5 bases). CDR1 and CDR2 from the germline V gene are ENHRY and SYGVKD. Trimming cost V 8 bases and J 6 bases, with 8 bases left between them. CDR3 size: 12 residues.

Worth noting for this clonotype: This clone may be a read error of a much larger clone one base away. The chain carries TRBV7-2 and TRBJ2-5, with TRBD1 matching over 8 bases. Germline CDR1 reads SGHTA; CDR2 reads FQGNSA. V lost 5 bases to trimming and J lost 5 bases; unmatched junction nucleotides: 7. The CDR3 sequence is 14 residues long. The CDR3 DNA follows: TGTGCCAGCAGCAGCCAGACAGGGGCCGAGACCCAGTACTTC. This gives the protein CASSSQTGAETQYF.

About this clonotype: A much larger clone sits a single nucleotide away, making a read error possible. The chain recombines TRBV28 with TRBJ1-2; D remains unclear. This CDR3 has 13 residues. Germline loops: CDR1 MDHEN, CDR2 SYDVKM. V shed 11 bases and J shed 8 bases, with 21 bases lying between them. The DNA of the CDR3 is TGTGCCGCCCGTTACCGAAGACGTGAGGGCTACACCTTC. Encoded protein: CAARYRRREGYTF.

The chain recombines TRBV7-2 with TRBJ1-5, with a tentative D call TRBD1 (6 bases). V lost 6 bases and J 6 bases, leaving 9 bases between the germline ends. Germline V CDR1 and CDR2: SGHTA, FQGNSA. The CDR3 sequence is 12 residues long. The CDR3 bases are TGTGCCAGCAGTCAGGGGCCTCAGCCCCAGCATTTT. Encoded protein: CASSQGPQPQHF.

The CDR3 DNA sequence: TGTGCCAGCAGTTACACCGGGACTAGAGTTTACAATGAGCAGTTCTTC. This gives the protein CASSYTGTRVYNEQFF. V and J are TRBV6-2 or TRBV6-3 and TRBJ2-1, with 8 positions matching TRBD2. CDR1 is MNHEY, CDR2 SVGEGT, per germline. This CDR3 has 16 amino acids. With V trimmed by 2 bases and J by 4 bases, 7 bases remained unmatched.

This clonotype came up many times. This sequence joins TRBV27 and TRBJ1-1; TRBD1 aligns across 11 bases. The CDR3 has 13 residues. CDR1 MNHEY and CDR2 SMNVEV come from the germline V gene (reference sequence). The V gene end was trimmed by 6 bases and the J gene end by 6 bases; junction bases not matched to a gene: 3. The CDR3 sequence is CASRGTGGPEAFF. CDR3 sequence (DNA): TGTGCCAGCAGGGGGACAGGGGGGCCTGAAGCTTTCTTT.